The next 30 T cell receptor beta chains were all read from a single sample in a study of spatial heterogeneity in lung cancer. Via MiXCR, TCRdb re-called the 5' RACE reads, giving one row per CDR3 protein. The table includes 11,000 or so distinct CDR3 sequences, around 3.9% detected once. The time point here: sample taken at primary tumor resection. Whole RNA was taken from tumor, nontumor lung or frozen PBMC; it was then sequenced unsorted. The sequencing used normal lung tissue next to the tumor, collected at surgery. Receptors were obtained from a male donor with early-stage non-small cell lung cancer.

This clonotype was counted many times. This beta chain slipped into a library made for alpha chains as a stray read, so its size is not meaningful. V usage is TRBV2 and J usage is TRBJ2-3; 8 bases map to TRBD2. The CDR3 has 16 amino acids. Germline V gene sequence: CDR1 SNHLY, CDR2 FYNNEI. V lost 5 bases, J lost 0 bases, and 7 bases stayed unmatched. The CDR3 DNA follows: TGTGCCAGCAGTTCCGGGACGGGAGGGAGCACAGATACGCAGTATTTT. Translation: CASSSGTGGSTDTQYF.

This clonotype was detected only a few times. Within a library made for alpha chains, this beta chain is off target, and its count is uninformative. The J gene is TRBJ2-2, the V gene TRBV6-5; D may be TRBD1 (5 bases). The CDR3 is 15 residues long. The germline V and J ends were trimmed by 0 bases and 3 bases, with 8 bases remaining between them. Per germline, CDR1 MNHEY and CDR2 SVGAGI. CDR3 region: CASSYSLGDTGELFF. The CDR3 DNA follows: TGTGCCAGCAGTTACTCGTTAGGGGACACCGGGGAGCTGTTTTTT.

This clonotype is termed medium-sized (0.01 to 0.1%). One end of the junction does not line up with germline, which may come from a read error. Since the library was made to target alpha chains, this beta chain is a stray read and its abundance is not meaningful. V gene TRBV28 combines with J gene TRBJ1-5; D ambiguous. Germline V gene data show CDR1 as MDHEN and CDR2 as SYDVKM. The CDR3 totals 13 residues. CDR3 residues: CASRLFVNQPQHF. The CDR3, as DNA: TGTGCCAGCAGGTTATTCGTCAATCAGCCCCAGCATTTT.

There are many counts of this clonotype. In a library made to pick up alpha chains, this beta chain is a stray read with a size that means little. CDR3 DNA: TGTGCCAGCAGTTATGGTGGGGAGAGGGAGCAGTACTTC. Encoded protein: CASSYGGEREQYF. The rearrangement links TRBV6-6 to TRBJ2-7; the D gene is possibly TRBD2 (5 bases). Germline V gene lookup returns CDR1 MNHNY and CDR2 SVGAGI (reference sequence). Trimming pared 3 bases from V and 7 bases from J, leaving 13 bases between. The CDR3 contains 13 residues.

This clonotype was detected only a few times. This beta chain is off target for a library built for alpha chains, so its abundance means little. The chain has TRBV5-6 and TRBJ2-7; 7 nucleotides align to TRBD1. CDR3 length equals 15 residues. J was trimmed by 3 bases and V by 2 bases; bases with no gene match: 8. Germline lookup yields CDR1 SGHDT and CDR2 YYEEEE. CDR3 sequence reads: CASSFRRDSYYEQYF. In DNA, the CDR3 is TGTGCCAGCAGCTTTCGACGGGACAGCTACTACGAGCAGTACTTC.

This clonotype is termed medium-sized. Found in a library prepared for alpha chains, this beta chain is an off-target read, and its abundance has little meaning. This chain links TRBV7-9 with TRBJ1-2, with TRBD1 matching over 7 bases. With 5 bases clipped from V and 4 bases from J, the junction kept 13 bases outside the gene matches. CDR1 SEHNR and CDR2 FQNEAQ come from the germline V gene (reference sequence). This CDR3 comprises 16 residues. The CDR3 reads CASSQQAGTASYGYTF. The CDR3 coding sequence is TGTGCCAGCAGCCAACAGGCCGGGACAGCGAGCTATGGCTACACCTTC. Filled out from reference TRBV7-9 and TRBJ1-2, the complete variable domain reads DTGVSQNPRHKITKRGQNVTFRCDPISEHNRLYWYRQTLGQGPEFLTYFQNEAQLEKSRLLSDRFSAERPKGSFSTLEIQRTEQGDSAMYLCASSQQAGTASYGYTFGSGTRLTVV.

By frequency in the sample, this clonotype is medium-sized. The library was designed around alpha chains, so this beta chain is a stray read whose abundance carries little weight. The gene calls are TRBV4-2 and TRBJ2-4; 7 bases fit TRBD2. Germline trimming cut 3 bases from V and 0 bases from J; bases unmatched to any gene: 2. The CDR3 contains 15 residues. Germline V gene lookup returns CDR1 LGHNA and CDR2 YNFKEQ. For the CDR3, the DNA is TGTGCCAGCAGCCAGGCTAGCGGAGCCAAAAACATTCAGTACTTC. This sequence encodes CASSQASGAKNIQYF.

This clonotype is classed as medium-sized. Little can be read into the size of this beta chain, an off-target read in a library designed for alpha chains. The V gene is TRBV10-3, the J gene TRBJ1-5, with 9 bases aligning to TRBD1. The CDR3 sequence is 15 residues long. Per the germline V gene, CDR1 is ENHRY and CDR2 is SYGVKD. The V gene end was trimmed by 4 bases and the J gene end by 6 bases; junction bases not matched to a gene: 7. This CDR3 is CAISGDRDKSQPQHF. CDR3 DNA: TGTGCCATCAGTGGGGACAGGGATAAATCTCAGCCCCAGCATTTT.

About this clonotype itself: A library made for alpha chains picked up this beta chain off target, so its size means little. The chain recombines TRBV6-5 with TRBJ2-5; 7 nucleotides line up with TRBD2. This CDR3 region has 13 residues. The germline V gene has CDR1 MNHEY and CDR2 SVGAGI. The CDR3 nucleotides are TGTTCCGCAGGGAGGGCCGGGGCGGAGACCCAGTACTTC. Translated, it gives CSAGRAGAETQYF.

This clonotype has at least ten counts. Since it is a stray read in a library aimed at alpha chains, this beta chain has a size that is not meaningful. V gene TRBV12-3 or TRBV12-4 combines with J gene TRBJ2-2; 10 bases are shared with TRBD1. The length of the CDR3 is 19 residues. J was trimmed by 7 bases and V by 4 bases; bases with no gene match: 18. In DNA, the CDR3 is TGTGCCAGCAGTTCGTCCGGGACAGGGGTCCCATTAAGGGGCGGGGAGCTGTTTTTT. It codes for CASSSSGTGVPLRGGELFF.

This clonotype was detected only a few times. This beta chain is off target for a library built for alpha chains, so its abundance means little. This sequence joins TRBV11-2 and TRBJ1-6, with D possibly TRBD1 on 6 matching bases. The CDR3 extends over 16 amino acids. Deletions cut 5 bases from V and 0 bases from J, with 11 bases between. CDR1 and CDR2 from the germline V gene are SGHAT and FQNNGV. CDR3: CASSARGPSYNSPLHF. CDR3 DNA sequence: TGTGCCAGCAGCGCCAGGGGTCCCTCCTATAATTCACCCCTCCACTTT. Combining the CDR3 with reference TRBV11-2 and TRBJ1-6 gives the whole variable domain EAGVAQSPRYKIIEKRQSVAFWCNPISGHATLYWYQQILGQGPKLLIQFQNNGVVDDSQLPKDRFSAERLKGVDSTLKIQPAKLEDSAVYLCASSARGPSYNSPLHFGNGTRLTVT.

The table lists this clonotype with many counts. This beta chain came through as a stray read in a library set up for alpha chains, and its size says little. The genes are TRBV12-3 or TRBV12-4 and TRBJ2-6; no clear D gene. Trimming took off 2 bases at V and 1 base at J, with 6 bases between the two ends. This CDR3 has 15 amino acids. In nucleotides, the CDR3 is TGTGCCAGCAGTTTATGGATGTCTGGGGCCAACGTCCTGACTTTC. Its protein product is CASSLWMSGANVLTF.

This clonotype was seen many times. This beta chain slipped into a library made for alpha chains as a stray read, so its size is not meaningful. This rearrangement joins TRBV2 to TRBJ1-6; 9 nucleotides match TRBD1. The germline CDR1 and CDR2 sequences are SNHLY and FYNNEI. The CDR3 is 14 amino acids. Losses at the gene ends were 6 bases for V and 9 bases for J; bases not matched to a gene: 6. The CDR3 region is CASSLGDRVSPLHF. The CDR3 DNA reads as TGTGCCAGCAGCCTGGGGGACAGGGTTTCACCCCTCCACTTT.

This clonotype is medium-sized by share. Within a library made for alpha chains, this beta chain is off target, and its count is uninformative. The rearrangement links TRBV20-1 to TRBJ2-1, with TRBD2 matching over 12 bases. The CDR3 has 20 amino acids. Germline assignment: CDR1 DFQATT and CDR2 SNEGSKA (reference sequence). V trimming: 0 bases; J trimming: 0 bases; junction bases outside the gene matches: 12. The CDR3 loop is CSARDHVGLAGRSSYNEQFF. Written as DNA, the CDR3 is TGCAGTGCTAGAGATCACGTGGGACTAGCGGGCAGGAGCTCCTACAATGAGCAGTTCTTC.

This clonotype was recorded many times. With the library built for alpha chains, this beta chain is off target and its frequency is not meaningful. The chain employs TRBV6-5 and TRBJ1-1; D might be TRBD1 (5 bases). The CDR3 spans 13 residues. Germline assignment: CDR1 MNHEY and CDR2 SVGAGI. Between the trimmed V and J ends, which lost 2 bases and 4 bases, there was a span of 8 bases. The CDR3 reads CASSYTGITEAFF. The CDR3 nucleotides are TGTGCCAGCAGTTACACAGGTATCACTGAAGCTTTCTTT.

This clonotype has a handful of counts. Being off target in a library aimed at alpha chains, this beta chain has a size of little meaning. This chain joins TRBV12-3 or TRBV12-4 and TRBJ1-5; 9 bases are shared with TRBD1. V gave up 1 base and J gave up 5 bases; unmatched junction bases: 3. CDR3 size: 15 residues. This CDR3 is CASSLGGTGYQPQHF. The DNA of the CDR3 is TGTGCCAGCAGTTTAGGCGGGACAGGGTATCAGCCCCAGCATTTT.

This clonotype was detected ten times or more. The size of this beta chain means little, since it is a stray read in a library made for alpha chains. The V and J genes are TRBV20-1 and TRBJ2-7; D remains ambiguous. The CDR3 extends over 16 amino acids. Trimming left V 0 bases short and J 0 bases short, with 15 bases between. From germline, CDR1 is DFQATT and CDR2 SNEGSKA (reference sequence). CDR3 sequence reads: CSARDSRVRSSYEQYF. CDR3 nucleotide sequence: TGCAGTGCTAGAGATTCCCGGGTCAGGAGCTCCTACGAGCAGTACTTC.

This clonotype was seen at least ten times. With the library built for alpha chains, this beta chain is off target and its frequency is not meaningful. This sequence joins TRBV6-5 and TRBJ1-1; tentative D call: TRBD1 (5 bases). Trimming removed 2 bases at V and 8 bases at J, with 15 bases between. The CDR3 has 14 residues. CDR1 and CDR2 (germline): MNHEY, SVGAGI. CDR3 in DNA: TGTGCCAGCAGTTACGGGACTACCCAGGGAGAAGCTTTCTTT. Amino acid sequence: CASSYGTTQGEAFF.

This clonotype qualifies as medium-sized. As an off-target read in a library built for alpha chains, this beta chain has a frequency of little significance. The chain uses TRBV29-1 and TRBJ2-6, with TRBD1 matching over 8 bases. The V gene end was trimmed by 6 bases and the J gene end by 2 bases; junction bases not matched to a gene: 12. From germline, CDR1 is SQVTM and CDR2 ANQGSEA. CDR3 length: 17 amino acids. Here the CDR3 reads CSVITGQGKPGANVLTF. The CDR3 coding sequence is TGCAGCGTAATTACAGGACAGGGTAAACCTGGGGCCAACGTCCTGACTTTC.

This clonotype occurred a few times. The library was built for alpha chains, so this beta chain is an off-target read and its size means little. The rearrangement links TRBV11-2 to TRBJ2-2; 8 bases agree with TRBD1. The junction had 2 bases not matched to a gene; V was cut back by 4 bases and J by 1 base. The germline gives CDR1 SGHAT, CDR2 FQNNGV. This CDR3 is 15 amino acids long. The CDR3, as DNA: TGTGCCAGCAGCTACGGACAGGGGAACACCGGGGAGCTGTTTTTT. It specifies CASSYGQGNTGELFF.

This clonotype came up many times. The size of this beta chain means little, since it is a stray read in a library made for alpha chains. The chain employs TRBV7-2 and TRBJ2-7; D is perhaps TRBD2 (6 bases). The germline CDR1 and CDR2 sequences are SGHTA and FQGNSA. The CDR3 contains 15 residues. V gave up 3 bases and J gave up 5 bases, with 17 bases separating them. The CDR3 nucleotides are TGTGCCAGCAGCTTGACCCGGGAGAAGTGGAACGAGCAGTACTTC. Translated: CASSLTREKWNEQYF.

This clonotype was recorded a few times. This beta chain came through as a stray read in a library set up for alpha chains, and its size says little. The chain couples TRBV29-1 to TRBJ2-7, with TRBD2 matching 8 bases. CDR1 is SQVTM, CDR2 ANQGSEA, per germline. The CDR3 has 15 amino acids. The junction had 10 bases not matched to a gene; V was cut back by 4 bases and J by 2 bases. CDR3 in amino acids: CSVGVFVAGPYEQYF. The CDR3 bases are TGCAGCGTTGGGGTTTTCGTAGCGGGACCCTACGAGCAGTACTTC.

This clonotype was seen ten or more times. Because this beta chain is a stray read in a library intended to capture alpha chains, its abundance should not be given much weight. The V gene is TRBV6-5, the J gene TRBJ1-4; TRBD1 agrees at 7 bases. Losses at the gene ends were 8 bases for V and 10 bases for J; bases not matched to a gene: 4. The CDR3 runs 11 residues. Germline CDR1 and CDR2: MNHEY and SVGAGI. CDR3 bases: TGTGCCAGCGGGACAGAGGTAAAACTGTTTTTT. Amino acid sequence: CASGTEVKLFF.

This clonotype was seen ten or more times. Little can be read into the size of this beta chain, an off-target read in a library designed for alpha chains. The chain recombines TRBV7-9 with TRBJ2-7, with TRBD1 matching 10 bases. V lost 3 bases and J lost 5; bases outside the gene matches: 4. The CDR3 totals 14 residues. Per germline, CDR1 SEHNR and CDR2 FQNEAQ (reference sequence). The CDR3 here is CASSFGTGAHEQYF. As DNA, the CDR3 is TGTGCCAGCAGCTTCGGGACAGGGGCCCACGAGCAGTACTTC. Full variable domain (outside the CDR3, taken from reference TRBV7-9 and TRBJ2-7): DTGVSQNPRHKITKRGQNVTFRCDPISEHNRLYWYRQTLGQGPEFLTYFQNEAQLEKSRLLSDRFSAERPKGSFSTLEIQRTEQGDSAMYLCASSFGTGAHEQYFGPGTRLTVT.

This clonotype was seen many times. Because this beta chain is a stray read in a library intended to capture alpha chains, its abundance should not be given much weight. V gene TRBV2 combines with J gene TRBJ2-7, with D unresolved. The germline gives CDR1 SNHLY, CDR2 FYNNEI. This CDR3 spans 13 amino acids. V was shortened by 5 bases and J by 0 bases, with 8 bases between the two germline ends. The CDR3 reads CASSPQSSYEQYF. The CDR3 bases are TGTGCCAGCAGTCCACAGAGCTCCTACGAGCAGTACTTC. The whole variable domain, remainder taken from reference TRBV2 and TRBJ2-7, is EPEVTQTPSHQVTQMGQEVILRCVPISNHLYFYWYRQILGQKVEFLVSFYNNEISEKSEIFDDQFSVERPDGSNFTLKIRSTKLEDSAMYFCASSPQSSYEQYFGPGTRLTVT.

The sample holds many counts of this clonotype. This beta chain is an unintended read in a library built for alpha chains; its size means little. The chain has TRBV7-2 and TRBJ2-7; D not certain. The CDR3 spans 14 residues. V dropped 1 base and J dropped 0 bases, with 7 bases sitting between them. Germline loops: CDR1 SGHTA, CDR2 FQGNSA. The CDR3 bases are TGTGCCAGCAGCTTAGACCTCAGCTCCTACGAGCAGTACTTC. Translating gives CASSLDLSSYEQYF. The complete variable domain, with remaining parts taken from reference TRBV7-2 and TRBJ2-7, reads GAGVSQSPSNKVTEKGKDVELRCDPISGHTALYWYRQSLGQGLEFLIYFQGNSAPDKSGLPSDRFSAERTGGSVSTLTIQRTQQEDSAVYLCASSLDLSSYEQYFGPGTRLTVT.

This clonotype occurred many times. This beta chain is a stray read from a library made for alpha chains; its abundance is not meaningful. The chain carries TRBV5-1 and TRBJ1-6; D uncertain. In germline, CDR1 is SGHRS, CDR2 YFSETQ. Trimming cost V 0 bases and J 7 bases, with 11 bases left between them. This CDR3 is built from 15 residues. The chain's CDR3 is CASSLGGGGNSPLHF. In DNA, the CDR3 is TGCGCCAGCAGCTTGGGTGGTGGAGGCAATTCACCCCTCCACTTT.

This clonotype ranks as medium-sized. This beta chain is an unintended read in a library built for alpha chains; its size means little. The V and J genes are TRBV7-3 and TRBJ2-1; D is uncertain. The CDR3 sequence is 11 residues long. Per the germline V gene, CDR1 is SGHTA and CDR2 is FQGTGA. V lost 5 bases and J 6 bases, leaving 5 bases between the germline ends. The CDR3 DNA reads TGTGCCAGCAGCGTAGGCAATGAGCAGTTCTTC. Its protein product is CASSVGNEQFF. The full variable domain, with the rest looked up from reference TRBV7-3 and TRBJ2-1, is GAGVSQTPSNKVTEKGKYVELRCDPISGHTALYWYRQSLGQGPEFLIYFQGTGAADDSGLPNDRFFAVRPEGSVSTLKIQRTERGDSAVYLCASSVGNEQFFGPGTRLTVL.

In its sample, this clonotype was seen many times. This beta chain came through as a stray read in a library set up for alpha chains, and its size says little. The chain links TRBV20-1 to TRBJ1-1; tentatively, D is TRBD1 (6 bases). The ends were cut back, 0 bases at V and 3 bases at J, with 14 bases in the middle. Per germline, CDR1 DFQATT and CDR2 SNEGSKA (reference sequence). CDR3 length: 15 residues. CDR3 residues: CSAREGASLHTEAFF. The CDR3 bases are TGCAGTGCTAGAGAGGGGGCGTCTCTTCACACTGAAGCTTTCTTT.

A word on this clonotype: As an off-target read in a library built for alpha chains, this beta chain has a frequency of little significance. This rearrangement joins TRBV30 to TRBJ1-1, with TRBD1 as a possible D gene (6 bases). The V gene's germline CDR1 is GTSNPN and CDR2 SVGIG (reference sequence). V lost 8 bases, J lost 3 bases, and 19 bases lay in between. The CDR3 contains 14 residues. CDR3 nucleotides: TGTGCCGGAATGTGGGGGGCGCGGCACACTGAAGCTTTCTTT. Translated, it gives CAGMWGARHTEAFF.